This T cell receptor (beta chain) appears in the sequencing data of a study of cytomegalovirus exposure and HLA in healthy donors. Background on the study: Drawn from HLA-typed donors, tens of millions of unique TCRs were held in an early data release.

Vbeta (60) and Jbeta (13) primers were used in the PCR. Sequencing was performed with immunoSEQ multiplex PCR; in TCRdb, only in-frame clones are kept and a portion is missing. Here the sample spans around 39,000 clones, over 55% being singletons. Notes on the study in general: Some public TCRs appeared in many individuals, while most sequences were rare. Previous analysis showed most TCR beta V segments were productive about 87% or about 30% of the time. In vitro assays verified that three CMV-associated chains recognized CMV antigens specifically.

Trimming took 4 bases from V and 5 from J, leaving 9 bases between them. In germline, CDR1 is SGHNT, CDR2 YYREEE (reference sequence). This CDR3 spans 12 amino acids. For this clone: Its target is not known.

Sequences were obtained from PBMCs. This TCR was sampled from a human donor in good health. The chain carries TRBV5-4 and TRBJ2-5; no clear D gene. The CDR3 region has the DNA TGTGCCAGCAGCCCTTCGCGGGAGACCCAGTACTTC. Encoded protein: CASSPSRETQYF.